Below are 19 T cell receptor beta chains sequenced from a single sample in a study of control samples from healthy donors and cancer patients. The method was immunoSEQ multiplex PCR; TCRdb's version includes in-frame clones alone and lacks a portion of them. The table includes roughly 100,000 clones, around 88% detected once. The sample consisted of blood. The origin of the receptors is a man aged 30 to 39 in good health.

V gene TRBV3-1 (or the pseudogene TRBV3-2) combines with J gene TRBJ2-1, with 8 bases that match TRBD1. Germline V gene lookup returns CDR1 LGHDT and CDR2 YNNKEL (reference sequence). V lost 3 bases and J lost 3; bases outside the gene matches: 7. The CDR3 is 16 amino acids. DNA for the CDR3: TGTGCCAGCAGCCATCCAGACAGGGGCCTCTACAATGAGCAGTTCTTC. This gives the protein CASSHPDRGLYNEQFF.

This clone was seen a handful of times. This chain links TRBV30 with TRBJ2-7, with D unclear. In germline, CDR1 is GTSNPN, CDR2 SVGIG (reference sequence). The CDR3 has 11 residues. V was shortened by 3 bases and J by 2 bases, with 5 bases between the two germline ends. CDR3 residues: CAWSQAYEQYF. DNA for the CDR3: TGTGCCTGGAGCCAAGCCTACGAGCAGTACTTC.

The chain combines TRBV5-1 with TRBJ2-5; D assignment may be TRBD1 or TRBD2 (5 bases each). V was clipped by 2 bases and J by 4 bases, with 9 bases between them. The germline CDR1 and CDR2 sequences are SGHRS and YFSETQ. The length of the CDR3 is 13 residues. The CDR3 DNA sequence: TGCGCCAGCAGCTTTTCGGGGACAGAGACCCAGTACTTC. Translating it yields CASSFSGTETQYF.

CDR3 region: CASSSRGGNSPLHF. The CDR3 DNA reads TGTGCCAGCAGCAGCAGGGGAGGGAATTCACCCCTCCACTTT. J is TRBJ1-6 and V is TRBV6-5, with D maybe TRBD1 (6 bases). Germline CDR1 MNHEY, CDR2 SVGAGI. CDR3 length: 14 residues. The V end was cut by 6 bases, the J end by 7 bases, with 13 bases between.

This sequence joins TRBV11-1 and TRBJ2-7; D call uncertain. The germline CDR1 and CDR2 sequences are SGHAT and FQDESV (reference sequence). The CDR3 is 14 residues long. V was trimmed by 1 base and J by 2 bases, leaving 9 bases between them. The CDR3 nucleotides read TGTGCCAGCAGCTTAGTAGGGCTTGCCTACGAGCAGTACTTC. It is translated as CASSLVGLAYEQYF.

V is TRBV5-1 and J is TRBJ1-4; perhaps TRBD1 as D (5 bases). V lost 6 bases and J 1 base, leaving 13 bases between the germline ends. The CDR3 sequence is 15 residues long. The germline V gene encodes CDR1 SGHRS and CDR2 YFSETQ. The CDR3 nucleotides are TGCGCCAGCACCCTAACGGGGGGAACTAATGAAAAACTGTTTTTT. Protein sequence: CASTLTGGTNEKLFF.

This chain uses TRBV19 with TRBJ1-1; D is perhaps TRBD1 (6 bases). Germline CDR1 and CDR2: LNHDA and SQIVND (reference sequence). Between the trimmed V and J ends, which lost 6 bases and 5 bases, there was a span of 16 bases. The CDR3 loop spans 14 amino acids. CDR3 in DNA: TGTGCCAGTAGACGGGGGGCGCGAGGGACTGAAGCTTTCTTT. This translates into CASRRGARGTEAFF. The full variable domain, rest sourced from reference TRBV19 and TRBJ1-1, is DGGITQSPKYLFRKEGQNVTLSCEQNLNHDAMYWYRQDPGQGLRLIYYSQIVNDFQKGDIAEGYSVSREKKESFPLTVTSAQKNPTAFYLCASRRGARGTEAFFGQGTRLTVV.

This clone was found a few times. This chain links TRBV20-1 with TRBJ2-1; D is ambiguous. Germline V gene lookup returns CDR1 DFQATT and CDR2 SNEGSKA (reference sequence). CDR3 length: 11 amino acids. With 3 bases removed from V and 5 bases from J, the gap between germline ends came to 5 bases. The CDR3 spells CSASRNNEQFF. The CDR3 DNA sequence: TGCAGTGCTAGTCGTAACAATGAGCAGTTCTTC.

This clone was counted a single time. The chain uses TRBV19 and TRBJ2-1, with 8 nucleotides matching TRBD2. This CDR3 spans 16 amino acids. V gave up 4 bases and J gave up 4 bases; unmatched junction bases: 9. The V gene's germline CDR1 is LNHDA and CDR2 SQIVND (reference sequence). The CDR3 DNA sequence: TGTGCCAGTAGTAAGGGACTAGAGAAGCTTTACAATGAGCAGTTCTTC. It translates to CASSKGLEKLYNEQFF. Full variable domain (outside the CDR3, taken from reference TRBV19 and TRBJ2-1): DGGITQSPKYLFRKEGQNVTLSCEQNLNHDAMYWYRQDPGQGLRLIYYSQIVNDFQKGDIAEGYSVSREKKESFPLTVTSAQKNPTAFYLCASSKGLEKLYNEQFFGPGTRLTVL.

The V call is TRBV14, the J call TRBJ1-1; a possible D gene is TRBD1 (5 bases). The V gene's germline CDR1 is SGHDN and CDR2 FVKESK. The CDR3 consists of 16 residues. The germline V and J ends were trimmed by 4 bases and 1 base, with 16 bases remaining between them. In DNA, the CDR3 is TGTGCCAGCAGCCGGGGGAGTGCCGGGCAGAACACTGAAGCTTTCTTT. As protein: CASSRGSAGQNTEAFF.

The chain uses TRBV11-2 and TRBJ1-1; TRBD1 aligns across 8 bases. The CDR3 totals 15 residues. Germline trimming cut 4 bases from V and 3 bases from J; bases unmatched to any gene: 7. CDR1 and CDR2 from the germline V gene are SGHAT and FQNNGV. The CDR3 bases are TGTGCCAGCAGCTCAGTCAGGGGGCAGGACACTGAAGCTTTCTTT. Amino acids: CASSSVRGQDTEAFF.

The chain links TRBV5-1 to TRBJ2-3, with 7 bases identical to TRBD2. V was clipped by 3 bases and J by 1 base; unmatched bases: 5. The CDR3 runs to 15 residues. CDR1 and CDR2 (germline): SGHRS, YFSETQ. CDR3: CASSSATSRTDTQYF. The CDR3, as DNA: TGCGCCAGCAGCTCCGCGACTAGCCGCACAGATACGCAGTATTTT. Looking up the rest from reference TRBV5-1 and TRBJ2-3 gives the full variable domain: KAGVTQTPRYLIKTRGQQVTLSCSPISGHRSVSWYQQTPGQGLQFLFEYFSETQRNKGNFPGRFSGRQFSNSRSEMNVSTLELGDSALYLCASSSATSRTDTQYFGPGTRLTVL.

The rearrangement links TRBV6-5 to TRBJ1-5; D is undetermined. V was clipped by 7 bases and J by 3 bases, with 10 bases between them. Germline V gene lookup returns CDR1 MNHEY and CDR2 SVGAGI. This CDR3 is 13 amino acids long. DNA for the CDR3: TGTGCCAGCACCGAGGGATTCAATCAGCCCCAGCATTTT. Protein product: CASTEGFNQPQHF.

In its sample, this clone was seen once. The chain couples TRBV24-1 to TRBJ2-7; maybe TRBD2 (6 bases). The CDR3 loop spans 14 amino acids. CDR1 is KGHDR, CDR2 SFDVKD, per germline. Trimming cost V 9 bases and J 0 bases, with 14 bases left between them. The CDR3 bases are TGTGCCACCTCCGGAGGGGCCAACTCCTACGAGCAGTACTTC. It specifies CATSGGANSYEQYF.

The CDR3 protein is CAISDLGTSGRGELFF. CDR3 sequence (DNA): TGTGCCATCAGTGATCTCGGGACTAGCGGGAGAGGGGAGCTGTTTTTT. The rearrangement joins TRBV10-3 to TRBJ2-2; 14 bases line up with TRBD2. V lost 3 bases to trimming and J lost 8 bases; unmatched junction nucleotides: 5. The CDR3 loop spans 16 amino acids. CDR1 and CDR2 from the germline V gene are ENHRY and SYGVKD.

The chain employs TRBV5-1 and TRBJ1-2, with D unclear. V was clipped by 4 bases and J by 8 bases, with 15 bases between them. Germline loops: CDR1 SGHRS, CDR2 YFSETQ. This CDR3 is 13 amino acids long. CDR3 protein: CASSPGQGLGYTF. Here the CDR3 DNA reads TGCGCCAGCAGCCCGGGCCAAGGTCTGGGCTACACCTTC. Together with reference TRBV5-1 and TRBJ1-2, the CDR3 gives the full variable domain: KAGVTQTPRYLIKTRGQQVTLSCSPISGHRSVSWYQQTPGQGLQFLFEYFSETQRNKGNFPGRFSGRQFSNSRSEMNVSTLELGDSALYLCASSPGQGLGYTFGSGTRLTVV.

CDR3 region: CARSSLAGRDTGELFF. The CDR3 DNA sequence: TGTGCCAGAAGCTCCCTTGCGGGAAGGGACACCGGGGAGCTGTTTTTT. The chain has TRBV5-3 and TRBJ2-2, with D possibly matching TRBD2 (6 bases). TRBV5-3 is marked as an open reading frame, function uncertain. This CDR3 is 16 amino acids long. Trimming removed 3 bases at V and 3 bases at J, with 15 bases between.

J is TRBJ2-3 and V is TRBV4-2; 11 positions agree with TRBD2. Germline CDR1 and CDR2: LGHNA and YNFKEQ. V lost 0 bases and J lost 5; bases outside the gene matches: 4. The CDR3 loop spans 16 amino acids. The CDR3 region has the DNA TGTGCCAGCAGCCAAGATTGGACTAGCGGGTTAGATACGCAGTATTTT. As protein: CASSQDWTSGLDTQYF.

The J gene is TRBJ2-7, the V gene TRBV10-3; TRBD1 matches at 12 bases. Germline values: CDR1 ENHRY, CDR2 SYGVKD. CDR3 size: 18 residues. The V and J ends lost 7 bases and 0 bases, in that order; junction bases with no gene match: 13. CDR3 in amino acids: CAINYRDRGQVDSYEQYF. Written as DNA, the CDR3 is TGTGCCATCAACTACCGGGACAGGGGGCAGGTGGACTCCTACGAGCAGTACTTC.